Each of the 17 T cell receptor beta chains below was sequenced from the same sample in a study of cytomegalovirus exposure and HLA in healthy donors. Repertoires were generated with immunoSEQ multiplex PCR, while TCRdb's copy carries only in-frame clones and drops some. The sample carries about 78,000 clones, about 96% recorded once. Sequenced: PBMCs. These receptors all come from a man between 18 and 29 years old in good health and CMV-seropositive.

This chain connects TRBV7-6 to TRBJ2-1; D remains unclear. Per germline, CDR1 SGHVS and CDR2 FNYEAQ. The CDR3 spans 14 residues. Trimming cost V 5 bases and J 7 bases, with 15 bases left between them. In DNA form, the CDR3 reads TGTGCCAGCAGCCTAACCGCTAAATTGAATGAGCAGTTCTTC. Amino acids: CASSLTAKLNEQFF.

The chain uses TRBV2 and TRBJ1-5; TRBD1 matches 7 bases. Germline V gene lookup returns CDR1 SNHLY and CDR2 FYNNEI. This CDR3 is built from 14 residues. The V segment lost 5 bases and the J segment 10 bases; nucleotides outside the gene matches: 11. CDR3 sequence: CASSKESRGSPQHF. The CDR3 coding sequence is TGTGCCAGCAGTAAGGAAAGCAGGGGGTCCCCCCAGCATTTT.

The chain recombines TRBV28 with TRBJ2-7; TRBD2 matches 10 bases. The J segment lost 3 bases and the V segment lost 1 base, leaving 0 bases of the junction unmatched. The germline V gene has CDR1 MDHEN and CDR2 SYDVKM. CDR3 length: 14 residues. The CDR3 DNA sequence: TGTGCCAGCAGTTTATCTAGCGGGAGCTACGAGCAGTACTTC. It codes for CASSLSSGSYEQYF.

The chain uses TRBV18 and TRBJ2-7; possibly TRBD1 for D (6 bases). Per the germline V gene, CDR1 is KGHSH and CDR2 is LQKENI. Trimming cost V 6 bases and J 5 bases, with 14 bases left between them. The CDR3 has 13 amino acids. The CDR3 here is CASSGARDNEQYF. DNA of the CDR3: TGTGCCAGCTCGGGGGCCAGGGATAACGAGCAGTACTTC.

J is TRBJ1-3 and V is TRBV5-1, with 8 positions matching TRBD1. CDR3 length: 16 amino acids. Trimming at V came to 0 bases and at J to 4 bases, leaving 6 bases not matched to a gene. The germline V gene encodes CDR1 SGHRS and CDR2 YFSETQ. CDR3 residues: CASSLGDRTEGNTIYF. In DNA, the CDR3 is TGCGCCAGCAGCTTGGGGGACAGGACGGAGGGAAACACCATATATTTT.

V is TRBV7-9 and J is TRBJ2-1; a possible D gene is TRBD2 (6 bases). V was cut by 2 bases and J by 7 bases, with 18 bases left in between. The germline V gene has CDR1 SEHNR and CDR2 FQNEAQ (reference sequence). The CDR3 is made up of 16 amino acids. The CDR3 coding sequence is TGTGCCAGCAGCTTACGGGGGACCTTAGTCGTAAATGAGCAGTTCTTC. Its translation: CASSLRGTLVVNEQFF.

This clone was counted a few times. Additional DNA sequences in this sample encode the identical CDR3. This chain joins TRBV5-1 and TRBJ1-1, with D possibly being TRBD1 (5 bases). Looked up from germline, CDR1 is SGHRS and CDR2 is YFSETQ. CDR3 length equals 14 residues. V was cut by 5 bases and J by 5 bases, with 16 bases left in between. The DNA of the CDR3 is TGCGCCAGCAGTCTCGCCGGGGGAGGAACTGAAGCTTTCTTT. Protein product: CASSLAGGGTEAFF. Filled out from reference TRBV5-1 and TRBJ1-1, the complete variable domain reads KAGVTQTPRYLIKTRGQQVTLSCSPISGHRSVSWYQQTPGQGLQFLFEYFSETQRNKGNFPGRFSGRQFSNSRSEMNVSTLELGDSALYLCASSLAGGGTEAFFGQGTRLTVV.

The chain joins TRBV5-1 to TRBJ2-2; 9 bases line up with TRBD1. The germline V gene encodes CDR1 SGHRS and CDR2 YFSETQ. With V trimmed by 3 bases and J by 2 bases, 8 bases remained unmatched. The CDR3 consists of 17 residues. The DNA for the CDR3 is TGCGCCAGCAGCTCTGAGGGACAGGGTCCCAACACCGGGGAGCTGTTTTTT. Translated: CASSSEGQGPNTGELFF.

V is TRBV6-1 and J is TRBJ2-7, with D possibly TRBD2 on 6 matching bases. Germline V gene sequence: CDR1 MNHNS, CDR2 SASEGT. The CDR3 sequence is 14 residues long. Trimming shortened V by 8 bases and J by 4 bases, and 18 bases separated the two germline ends. The chain's CDR3 is CASLRLGDPYEQYF. The CDR3 bases are TGTGCCAGCCTACGACTAGGGGACCCGTACGAGCAGTACTTC.

The chain combines TRBV13 with TRBJ2-1; 8 positions match TRBD1. This CDR3 comprises 15 residues. CDR1 and CDR2 from the germline V gene are PRHDT and FYEKMQ (reference sequence). V was pared by 4 bases and J by 4 bases, with 6 bases of the junction left unmatched. Written as DNA, the CDR3 is TGTGCCAGCAGCTCGGGACAGGTTAAGTACAATGAGCAGTTCTTC. This gives the protein CASSSGQVKYNEQFF.

Notes on this clone: Additional DNA sequences in this sample encode the identical CDR3. This chain joins TRBV30 and TRBJ1-5; the D gene is possibly TRBD1 (6 bases). This CDR3 is 13 amino acids long. Trimming cost V 0 bases and J 6 bases, with 9 bases left between them. Germline V gene lookup returns CDR1 GTSNPN and CDR2 SVGIG (reference sequence). The DNA of the CDR3 is TGTGCCTGGAGTGTTGGGGGCGGTCAGCCCCAGCATTTT. As protein: CAWSVGGGQPQHF.

The chain couples TRBV7-3 to TRBJ2-3; 9 positions agree with TRBD1. J lost 8 bases, V lost 5 bases, and 5 bases had no gene match. The V gene's germline CDR1 is SGHTA and CDR2 FQGTGA. The CDR3 has 13 residues. The CDR3 region is CASSPGQGGTQYF. For the CDR3, the DNA is TGTGCCAGCAGCCCGGGACAGGGAGGTACGCAGTATTTT.

The rearrangement uses TRBV6-1 and TRBJ2-5, with 11 bases fitting TRBD2. Germline V gives CDR1 MNHNS, CDR2 SASEGT. This CDR3 has 15 residues. V gave up 5 bases and J gave up 2 bases; unmatched junction bases: 4. In nucleotides, the CDR3 is TGTGCCAGCAGTCCACTAGCGGGAGAACAAGAGACCCAGTACTTC. Translation gives CASSPLAGEQETQYF.

The J gene is TRBJ2-7, the V gene TRBV7-9; 7 bases are shared with TRBD1. The V gene's germline CDR1 is SEHNR and CDR2 FQNEAQ (reference sequence). This CDR3 is 14 amino acids long. V shed 5 bases, J shed 6 bases, and the junction held 10 bases outside the gene matches. CDR3 loop: CASSVNMGQPEQYF. Here the CDR3 DNA reads TGTGCCAGCAGCGTAAACATGGGACAGCCCGAGCAGTACTTC. Full variable domain (rest looked up from reference TRBV7-9 and TRBJ2-7): DTGVSQNPRHKITKRGQNVTFRCDPISEHNRLYWYRQTLGQGPEFLTYFQNEAQLEKSRLLSDRFSAERPKGSFSTLEIQRTEQGDSAMYLCASSVNMGQPEQYFGPGTRLTVT.

The rearrangement links TRBV5-1 to TRBJ2-7, with 9 bases matching TRBD1. The CDR3 runs 15 residues. J lost 1 base, V lost 4 bases, and 6 bases had no gene match. The germline gives CDR1 SGHRS, CDR2 YFSETQ. As DNA, the CDR3 is TGCGCCAGCAGCCCCGGGACAGGGTCGTCCTACGAGCAGTACTTC. Its protein product is CASSPGTGSSYEQYF.

The chain uses TRBV27 and TRBJ1-1; 9 bases map to TRBD1. J gave up 10 bases and V 0 bases, and 3 bases lay outside the gene matches. The CDR3 consists of 13 residues. Germline CDR1 is MNHEY and CDR2 is SMNVEV (reference sequence). The CDR3 nucleotides read TGTGCCAGCAGTTTATCGAGGGACAGGGTAGCTTTCTTT. Translating it yields CASSLSRDRVAFF.

The rearrangement uses TRBV29-1 and TRBJ2-7, with a tentative D call TRBD1 (6 bases). Germline values: CDR1 SQVTM, CDR2 ANQGSEA. Trimming left V 6 bases short and J 3 bases short, with 21 bases between. The CDR3 loop spans 15 amino acids. The CDR3 sequence: CSVDSDSEGGYEQYF. The CDR3 DNA reads TGCAGCGTCGACTCGGACAGCGAAGGGGGCTACGAGCAGTACTTC.